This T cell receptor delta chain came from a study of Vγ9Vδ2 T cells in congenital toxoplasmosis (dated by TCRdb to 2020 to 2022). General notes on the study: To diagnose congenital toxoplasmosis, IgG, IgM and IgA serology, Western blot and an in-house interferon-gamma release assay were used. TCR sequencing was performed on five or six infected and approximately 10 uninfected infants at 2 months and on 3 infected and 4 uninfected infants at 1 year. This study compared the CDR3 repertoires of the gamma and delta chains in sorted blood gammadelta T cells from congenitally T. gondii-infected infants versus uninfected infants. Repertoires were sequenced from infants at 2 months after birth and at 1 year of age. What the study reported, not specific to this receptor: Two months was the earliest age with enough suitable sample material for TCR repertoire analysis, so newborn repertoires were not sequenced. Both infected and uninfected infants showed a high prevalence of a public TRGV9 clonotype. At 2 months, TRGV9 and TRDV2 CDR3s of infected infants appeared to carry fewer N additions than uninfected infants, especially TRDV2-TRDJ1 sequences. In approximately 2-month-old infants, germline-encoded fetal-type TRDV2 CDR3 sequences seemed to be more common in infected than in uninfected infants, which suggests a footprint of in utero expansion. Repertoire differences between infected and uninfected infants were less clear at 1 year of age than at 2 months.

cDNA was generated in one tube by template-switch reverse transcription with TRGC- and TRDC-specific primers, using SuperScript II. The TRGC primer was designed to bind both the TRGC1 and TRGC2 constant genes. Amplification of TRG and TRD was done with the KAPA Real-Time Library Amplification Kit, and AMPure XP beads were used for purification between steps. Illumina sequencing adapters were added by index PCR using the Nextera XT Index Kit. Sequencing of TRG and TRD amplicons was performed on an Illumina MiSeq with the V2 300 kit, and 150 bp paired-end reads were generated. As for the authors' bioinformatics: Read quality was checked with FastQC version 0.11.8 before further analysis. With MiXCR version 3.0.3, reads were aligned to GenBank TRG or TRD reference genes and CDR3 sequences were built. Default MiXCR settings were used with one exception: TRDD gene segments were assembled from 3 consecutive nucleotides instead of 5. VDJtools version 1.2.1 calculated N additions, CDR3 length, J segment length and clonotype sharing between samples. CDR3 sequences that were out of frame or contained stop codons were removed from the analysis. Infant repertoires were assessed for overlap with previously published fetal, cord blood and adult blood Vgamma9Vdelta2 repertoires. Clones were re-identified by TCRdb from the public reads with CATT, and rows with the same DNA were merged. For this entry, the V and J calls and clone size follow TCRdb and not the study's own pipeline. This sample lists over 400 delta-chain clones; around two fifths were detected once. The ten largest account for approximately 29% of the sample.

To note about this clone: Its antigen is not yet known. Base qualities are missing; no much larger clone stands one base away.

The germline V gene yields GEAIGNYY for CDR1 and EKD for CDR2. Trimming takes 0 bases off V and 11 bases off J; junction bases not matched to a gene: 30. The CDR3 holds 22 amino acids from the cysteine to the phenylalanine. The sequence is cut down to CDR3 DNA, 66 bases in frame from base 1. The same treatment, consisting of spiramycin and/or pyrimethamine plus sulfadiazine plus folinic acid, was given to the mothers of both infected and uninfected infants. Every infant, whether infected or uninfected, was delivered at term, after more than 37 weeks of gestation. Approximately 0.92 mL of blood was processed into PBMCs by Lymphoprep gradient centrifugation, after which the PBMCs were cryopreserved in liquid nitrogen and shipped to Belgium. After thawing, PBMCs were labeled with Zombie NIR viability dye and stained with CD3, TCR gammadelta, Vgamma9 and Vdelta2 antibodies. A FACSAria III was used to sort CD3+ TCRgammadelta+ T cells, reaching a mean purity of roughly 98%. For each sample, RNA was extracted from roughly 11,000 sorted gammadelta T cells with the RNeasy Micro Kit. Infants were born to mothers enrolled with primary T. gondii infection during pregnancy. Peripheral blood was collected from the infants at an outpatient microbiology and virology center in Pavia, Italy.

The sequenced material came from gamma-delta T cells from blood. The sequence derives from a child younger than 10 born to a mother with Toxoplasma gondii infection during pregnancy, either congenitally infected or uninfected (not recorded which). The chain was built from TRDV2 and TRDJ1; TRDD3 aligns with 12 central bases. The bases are TGTGCCTGTGACACCGGGGAACCTTCCTCCGCGGGGACTGGGGGATACCCAATAAAGCTCATCTTT. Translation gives CACDTGEPSSAGTGGYPIKLIF.